This TCR beta chain was recovered during a study of blood T cell repertoires in COVID-19 (dated by TCRdb to about 2020). For the study in its entirety: The collaborator samples originated in the United States, Italy and Spain and spanned the acute and convalescent phases of COVID-19. The prospective study material was composed of cDNA or gDNA derived from T cells, B-cell-depleted T cells, or PBMCs. The dataset comprised deeply sampled blood TCRbeta repertoires from subjects exposed to, actively infected with, or recovered from COVID-19. The repertoires were released in a freely available public database intended as a resource for research on the immune response to SARS-CoV-2. The samples were drawn from the first 160 participants of the ongoing ImmuneRACE study and from roughly 1,300 subjects provided by 6 global collaborators. Nearly every sample came with metadata listing a de-identified subject ID, COVID-19 status, age in years and sex. HLA class I and class II types, where available, came from metadata supplied by the sample provider rather than from assay-based typing. What the authors observed across the whole study: The quantity of clinical and demographic metadata differed by source and by participant and was supplied without curation.

As concerns this clone: This receptor's antigen is unknown. No base qualities exist here, and no much larger clone lies one base off it.

In the prospective study, participants were about 18 to 90 years old, resided in under 30 geographic areas of the United States, and were enrolled through a virtual design. To assign participants to cohorts, the prospective study relied on clinical history that participants themselves reported in a screening survey and a study questionnaire. Exposed participants had been in contact with someone with a PCR-confirmed or clinician-diagnosed COVID-19 case within 2 weeks of study entry. Each participant in the prospective study had whole blood, serum and a nasopharyngeal or oropharyngeal swab collected by mobile phlebotomists. Prospective study participants could optionally give additional blood draws and questionnaires over an approximately two-month period. Before DNA extraction, prospective study blood samples were shipped either frozen or at room temperature. The immunoSEQ Assay, a bias-controlled multiplex PCR, was used to amplify TCRbeta CDR3 regions from genomic DNA. As for how the authors treated the data: The number of nucleated cells in each sample was estimated from the amplification of reference gene primers within the assay. Sequence reads were collapsed and filtered to measure the absolute abundance of every unique TCRbeta CDR3 rearrangement. Productive Simpson clonality was computed per sample as the square root of Simpson's diversity index over productive rearrangements. In TCRdb, the immuneACCESS table is reduced to in-frame sequences with V and J assigned. These tables do not hold every clone; where another copy was compared, an unresolved V gene accounts for under half, and the others remain unexplained. The V and J calls and the clone size are those of that table, but D and trimming were determined from the DNA. Within this sample are approximately 300,000 clones, with more than 90% of them counted one time only. Around 4.2% of the sample is taken by the ten largest.

The CDR3 numbers 13 residues from cysteine through phenylalanine. Only CDR3 DNA is held: 39 bases, read in frame from base 1. CDR1 and CDR2 are read off the germline V gene (reference sequence) as GTSNPN and SVGIG. V lost 0 bases and J lost 7 bases, and the count of bases not matched to a germline gene is 5. The sequence came from a woman aged 25 to 45 who had been exposed to COVID-19. The chain is encoded by TRBV30 joined to TRBJ1-2; 7 middle bases align to TRBD1. Material: PBMCs or T cells enriched from blood (not recorded which). The DNA reads TGTGCCTGGAGTGTAAAGGGGGCCGCTGGCTACACCTTC. Its translation reads: CAWSVKGAAGYTF.